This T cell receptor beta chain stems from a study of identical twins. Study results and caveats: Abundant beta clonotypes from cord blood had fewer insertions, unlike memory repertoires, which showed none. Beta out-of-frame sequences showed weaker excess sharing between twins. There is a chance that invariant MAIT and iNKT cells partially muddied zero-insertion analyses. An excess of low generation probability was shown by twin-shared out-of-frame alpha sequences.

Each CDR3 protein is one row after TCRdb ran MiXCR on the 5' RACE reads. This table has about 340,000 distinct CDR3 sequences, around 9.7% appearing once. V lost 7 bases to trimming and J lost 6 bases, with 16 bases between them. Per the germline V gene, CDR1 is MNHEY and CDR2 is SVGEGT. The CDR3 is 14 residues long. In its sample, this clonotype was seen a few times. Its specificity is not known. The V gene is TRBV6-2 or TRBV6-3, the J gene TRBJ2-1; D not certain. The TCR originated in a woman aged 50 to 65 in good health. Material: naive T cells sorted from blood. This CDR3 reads CASKSLGAGNEQFF. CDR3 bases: TGTGCCAGCAAATCCCTGGGCGCCGGCAATGAGCAGTTCTTC.